This entry lists 12 T cell receptor beta chains sequenced from one sample in a study of beta chain features in type 1 diabetes. Reverse transcription of all isolated RNA meant that expressed TCRB transcripts were sequenced. This table comes from immunoSEQ multiplex PCR, and its TCRdb copy is limited to in-frame clones, with some not included. Among 160,000 or so clones listed, approximately 12% were seen once. The sequenced sample was central memory CD4+ T cells from blood. The receptor set was obtained from a man aged 18 to 30 in good health.

This clone came up a few times. The CDR3 region has the DNA TGTGCCAGCAGTGACCCCCCATCCTACGAGCAGTACTTC. This sequence encodes CASSDPPSYEQYF. The chain links TRBV2 to TRBJ2-7; D unresolved. The CDR3 runs to 13 residues. Germline-derived CDR1 and CDR2 are SNHLY and FYNNEI. With 3 bases removed from V and 1 base from J, the gap between germline ends came to 7 bases.

The chain carries TRBV6-1 and TRBJ2-4, with 9 positions matching TRBD1. Germline-derived CDR1 and CDR2 are MNHNS and SASEGT. The CDR3 extends over 14 amino acids. V gave up 6 bases and J gave up 15 bases; unmatched junction bases: 15. CDR3 nucleotide sequence: TGTGCCAGCAGCCCTCAGACAGGGGGTACCGATCGGTACTTC. Its translation: CASSPQTGGTDRYF.

This clone was counted a few times. The genes are TRBV6-6 and TRBJ1-3, with a possible D match to TRBD1 (6 bases). Germline loops: CDR1 MNHNY, CDR2 SVGAGI (reference sequence). The CDR3 length is 13 residues. Trimming took off 9 bases at V and 2 bases at J, with 11 bases between the two ends. CDR3 nucleotide sequence: TGTGCCAGTGCCCAGGGGACTGGAAACACCATATATTTT. Translated: CASAQGTGNTIYF.

This clone was detected only a few times. V gene TRBV10-3 combines with J gene TRBJ2-7, with TRBD1 identical over 7 bases. Germline CDR1 ENHRY, CDR2 SYGVKD. V was clipped by 10 bases and J by 4 bases; unmatched bases: 13. The CDR3 spans 14 residues. CDR3 in DNA: TGTGCCAGCAATACAGGGGCCGCCGGGTACGAGCAGTACTTC. Translated, it gives CASNTGAAGYEQYF.

V and J are TRBV18 and TRBJ2-1, with 11 bases lining up with TRBD1. The germline V gene encodes CDR1 KGHSH and CDR2 LQKENI. Trimming took 4 bases from V and 3 from J; bases not matched to a gene: 5. The CDR3 is 16 residues long. The CDR3 spells CASSRRGTGGYNEQFF. DNA for the CDR3: TGTGCCAGCTCACGAAGGGGGACAGGGGGCTACAATGAGCAGTTCTTC.

This clone was seen a few times. The rearrangement uses TRBV5-1 and TRBJ2-5; 7 positions agree with TRBD2. CDR1 and CDR2 from the germline V gene are SGHRS and YFSETQ. The junction had 2 bases not matched to a gene; V was cut back by 0 bases and J by 3 bases. This CDR3 is 14 amino acids long. DNA of the CDR3: TGCGCCAGCAGCTTGGGGGGACTAAAAGAGACCCAGTACTTC. Translation: CASSLGGLKETQYF.

This clone appeared a few times. The chain uses TRBV7-2 and TRBJ2-2, with D tentatively TRBD1 or TRBD2 (5 bases each). V lost 8 bases and J lost 3, with 25 bases in between. Looked up from germline, CDR1 is SGHTA and CDR2 is FQGNSA. CDR3 length: 18 residues. The CDR3 DNA reads as TGTGCCAGCTCCCGAGGGGTTGGGGGTAGTACGGACACCGGGGAGCTGTTTTTT. Protein: CASSRGVGGSTDTGELFF. Using reference TRBV7-2 and TRBJ2-2 for the parts outside the CDR3, the full variable domain is GAGVSQSPSNKVTEKGKDVELRCDPISGHTALYWYRQSLGQGLEFLIYFQGNSAPDKSGLPSDRFSAERTGGSVSTLTIQRTQQEDSAVYLCASSRGVGGSTDTGELFFGEGSRLTVL.

This clone was detected only a few times. V gene TRBV7-2 combines with J gene TRBJ1-2; 9 nucleotides line up with TRBD1. V lost 5 bases, J lost 8 bases, and 6 bases stayed unmatched. The V gene's germline CDR1 is SGHTA and CDR2 FQGNSA. The CDR3 covers 13 residues. In DNA, the CDR3 is TGTGCCAGCAGCCAAAACAGGGGGCAAGGCTACACCTTC. Translation: CASSQNRGQGYTF.

The rearrangement links TRBV7-2 to TRBJ2-7; D not certain. Germline values: CDR1 SGHTA, CDR2 FQGNSA. This CDR3 spans 12 amino acids. Deletions cut 5 bases from V and 3 bases from J, with 8 bases between. CDR3 region: CASSRTRYEQYF. The CDR3 DNA reads TGTGCCAGCAGCCGAACCCGCTACGAGCAGTACTTC.

The sample holds a few counts of this clone. J is TRBJ1-1 and V is TRBV5-4, with D uncertain. The CDR3 contains 13 residues. CDR1 SGHNT and CDR2 YYREEE come from the germline V gene (reference sequence). Trimming shortened V by 5 bases and J by 5 bases, and 13 bases separated the two germline ends. The CDR3 is CASRLQGRTEAFF. Written as DNA, the CDR3 is TGTGCCAGCAGGCTTCAAGGAAGGACTGAAGCTTTCTTT.

The V call is TRBV28, the J call TRBJ1-2, with D possibly matching TRBD1 (5 bases). The CDR3 loop spans 12 amino acids. Trimming cost V 6 bases and J 7 bases, with 12 bases left between them. The germline gives CDR1 MDHEN, CDR2 SYDVKM. The DNA of the CDR3 is TGTGCCAGCAGGGCAGGGCGGACTGGCTACACCTTC. Amino acid sequence: CASRAGRTGYTF.

The genes are TRBV30 and TRBJ1-6, with a tentative D call TRBD1 (5 bases). Germline V gene data show CDR1 as GTSNPN and CDR2 as SVGIG (reference sequence). V lost 5 bases, J lost 6 bases, and 20 bases lay in between. The CDR3 loop spans 16 amino acids. The CDR3 reads CAWEQDRPLRNSPLHF. CDR3 sequence (DNA): TGTGCCTGGGAGCAAGACAGACCCCTTCGTAATTCACCCCTCCACTTT.